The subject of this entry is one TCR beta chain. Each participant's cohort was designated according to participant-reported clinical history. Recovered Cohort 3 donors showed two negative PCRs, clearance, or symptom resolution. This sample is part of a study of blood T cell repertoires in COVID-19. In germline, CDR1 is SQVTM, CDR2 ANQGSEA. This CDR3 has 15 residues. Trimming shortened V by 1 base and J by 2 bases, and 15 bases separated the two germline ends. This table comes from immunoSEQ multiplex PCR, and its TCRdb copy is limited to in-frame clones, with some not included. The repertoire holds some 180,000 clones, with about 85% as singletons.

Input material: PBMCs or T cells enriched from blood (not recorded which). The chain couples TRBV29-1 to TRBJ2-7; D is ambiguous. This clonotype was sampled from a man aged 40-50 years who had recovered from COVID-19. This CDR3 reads CSVEVRKAGPYEQYF. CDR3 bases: TGCAGCGTTGAAGTAAGGAAGGCAGGTCCCTACGAGCAGTACTTC.